Following are 17 T cell receptor beta chains from one sample sequenced in a study of blood T cells in healthy people across ages. Combining a sample-barcoded 5' primer with a J-beta primer mix, a second PCR ran for about 6 to 12 cycles. TCRdb passed the 5' RACE reads through MiXCR, listing each CDR3 protein once. The repertoire consists of roughly 2 million distinct CDR3 sequences, with approximately 50% occurring once and the leading ten covering approximately 2.1%. What was sequenced was blood. These receptors were collected from a woman aged 40 to 50 in good health.

This clonotype was seen a few times. The chain couples TRBV4-1 to TRBJ2-7, with 7 bases that match TRBD1. This CDR3 contains 14 residues. CDR1 and CDR2 (germline): MGHRA, YSYEKL. Trimming cost V 0 bases and J 6 bases; bases outside gene matches: 5. CDR3 coding DNA: TGCGCCAGCAGCCAAGATCTACAGGGGAGCGAGCAGTACTTC. Protein product: CASSQDLQGSEQYF.

The chain links TRBV7-2 to TRBJ2-7; the D gene could be TRBD1 or TRBD2 (5 bases each). V dropped 1 base and J dropped 7 bases, with 11 bases sitting between them. Germline CDR1 and CDR2: SGHTA and FQGNSA. This CDR3 has 13 residues. CDR3: CASSLGGPKEQYF. CDR3 in DNA: TGTGCCAGCAGCTTAGGGGGACCCAAAGAGCAGTACTTC.

Comments on this clonotype: Its ends do not fully match the called genes, so a read error is possible. The chain links TRBV5-1 to TRBJ2-3, with 8 bases fitting TRBD2. Looked up from germline, CDR1 is SGHRS and CDR2 is YFSETQ. The CDR3 spans 13 residues. CDR3 nucleotide sequence: TGCGTCAGCAAAGTAGCGGGGTCAGATACGCAGTATTTT. Encoded protein: CVSKVAGSDTQYF. The full variable domain, its missing parts supplied by reference TRBV5-1 and TRBJ2-3, is KAGVTQTPRYLIKTRGQQVTLSCSPISGHRSVSWYQQTPGQGLQFLFEYFSETQRNKGNFPGRFSGRQFSNSRSEMNVSTLELGDSALYLCVSKVAGSDTQYFGPGTRLTVL.

This clonotype turned up a few times. The rearrangement joins TRBV7-2 to TRBJ1-6; perhaps TRBD1 as D (6 bases). Trimming removed 2 bases from V and 13 bases from J, with 12 bases in between. Germline V CDR1 and CDR2: SGHTA, FQGNSA. This CDR3 is built from 13 residues. DNA of the CDR3: TGTGCCAGCAGCTTAACGTGGGGGCCTCCCCTCCACTTT. Translating gives CASSLTWGPPLHF. The full variable domain, its missing parts supplied by reference TRBV7-2 and TRBJ1-6, is GAGVSQSPSNKVTEKGKDVELRCDPISGHTALYWYRQSLGQGLEFLIYFQGNSAPDKSGLPSDRFSAERTGGSVSTLTIQRTQQEDSAVYLCASSLTWGPPLHFGNGTRLTVT.

This clonotype appeared a few times. The chain uses TRBV3-1 and TRBJ2-6; 7 bases are shared with TRBD2. From germline, CDR1 is LGHDT and CDR2 YNNKEL (reference sequence). The CDR3 has 16 amino acids. V lost 6 bases, J lost 6 bases, and 11 bases stayed unmatched. This chain's CDR3 is CASRQSGGIKANVLTF. CDR3 nucleotides: TGTGCCAGCAGACAATCGGGGGGAATCAAGGCCAACGTCCTGACTTTC.

This clonotype turned up a few times. This chain connects TRBV7-2 to TRBJ2-3; 10 positions agree with TRBD2. CDR1 is SGHTA, CDR2 FQGNSA, per germline. J gave up 4 bases and V 7 bases, and 11 bases lay outside the gene matches. The CDR3 is 16 amino acids. The CDR3 protein is CASNKDTSGVADTQYF. CDR3 nucleotide sequence: TGTGCCAGCAACAAGGACACTAGCGGGGTCGCAGATACGCAGTATTTT.

The sample holds a few counts of this clonotype. The rearrangement uses TRBV4-1 and TRBJ2-5; D gene unclear. The CDR3 extends over 15 amino acids. V shed 0 bases and J shed 1 base, with 9 bases lying between them. From germline, CDR1 is MGHRA and CDR2 YSYEKL. CDR3 nucleotide sequence: TGCGCCAGCAGCCAAGATAGGTGGCGCCAAGAGACCCAGTACTTC. It codes for CASSQDRWRQETQYF.

This clonotype was counted a single time. This rearrangement joins TRBV6-5 to TRBJ1-5, with D unclear. Germline assignment: CDR1 MNHEY and CDR2 SVGAGI. This CDR3 contains 15 residues. Trimming took off 11 bases at V and 0 bases at J, with 17 bases between the two ends. The CDR3 DNA reads TGTGCCGTAAGCAAGGCGTTGGATAGCAATCAGCCCCAGCATTTT. This encodes CAVSKALDSNQPQHF.

J is TRBJ2-7 and V is TRBV20-1; 7 nucleotides agree with TRBD1. With 4 bases clipped from V and 3 bases from J, the junction kept 9 bases outside the gene matches. The CDR3 consists of 14 residues. Germline V lookup: CDR1 DFQATT, CDR2 SNEGSKA (reference sequence). The chain's CDR3 is CSAKPGQTIYEQYF. CDR3 nucleotide sequence: TGCAGTGCTAAACCGGGACAGACGATCTACGAGCAGTACTTC.

The chain is built from TRBV27 and TRBJ2-7; TRBD2 agrees at 12 bases. Germline CDR1 MNHEY, CDR2 SMNVEV (reference sequence). The J segment lost 7 bases and the V segment lost 5 bases, leaving 12 bases of the junction unmatched. The CDR3 sequence is 16 residues long. The CDR3 nucleotides read TGTGCCAGCAGTCCGCATCGAACTAGCGGGGGGAAAGAGCAGTACTTC. This translates into CASSPHRTSGGKEQYF.

The rearrangement joins TRBV20-1 to TRBJ2-3; TRBD2 agrees at 7 bases. The CDR3 covers 14 residues. The V segment lost 6 bases and the J segment 0 bases; nucleotides outside the gene matches: 6. Germline CDR1 reads DFQATT; CDR2 reads SNEGSKA (reference sequence). CDR3 DNA sequence: TGCAGTGCCCTACTAGCGACTAGCACAGATACGCAGTATTTT. It encodes CSALLATSTDTQYF.

This chain's CDR3 is CASSRGDPADSYNEQFF. Here the CDR3 DNA reads TGTGCCAGTTCTCGGGGAGACCCAGCAGACTCCTACAATGAGCAGTTCTTC. This rearrangement joins TRBV6-1 to TRBJ2-1, with D tentatively TRBD2 (5 bases). The CDR3 is made up of 17 amino acids. Germline V gene sequence: CDR1 MNHNS, CDR2 SASEGT. The ends were cut back, 9 bases at V and 0 bases at J, with 21 bases in the middle.

The sample holds a few counts of this clonotype. This chain links TRBV20-1 with TRBJ2-7, with D unclear. With 5 bases removed from V and 0 bases from J, the gap between germline ends came to 11 bases. The CDR3 spans 13 residues. The germline V gene has CDR1 DFQATT and CDR2 SNEGSKA (reference sequence). The CDR3 reads CSASPGDSYEQYF. For the CDR3, the DNA is TGCAGTGCTTCACCTGGGGACTCCTACGAGCAGTACTTC.

This clonotype showed up just a few times. CDR3 in amino acids: CSVLPGTDTQYF. The DNA for the CDR3 is TGCAGCGTGTTGCCGGGCACAGATACGCAGTATTTT. The V call is TRBV29-1, the J call TRBJ2-3; D gene ambiguous. This CDR3 region has 12 residues. V was clipped by 6 bases and J by 1 base, with 8 bases between them. Germline CDR1 and CDR2: SQVTM and ANQGSEA.

The chain links TRBV5-1 to TRBJ1-4, with a possible D match to TRBD1 (6 bases). CDR1 is SGHRS, CDR2 YFSETQ, per germline. CDR3 length: 16 residues. Trimming removed 3 bases from V and 1 base from J, with 13 bases in between. Here the CDR3 reads CASSYSSTGTNEKLFF. CDR3 nucleotide sequence: TGCGCCAGCAGCTACTCCTCGACAGGAACTAATGAAAAACTGTTTTTT.

This chain links TRBV20-1 with TRBJ2-5, with 7 positions matching TRBD2. Germline CDR1 is DFQATT and CDR2 is SNEGSKA (reference sequence). V lost 0 bases and J lost 5; bases outside the gene matches: 9. The CDR3 covers 15 residues. The CDR3 region has the DNA TGCAGTGCTAGAGATTGGAGACTAGCTTTTGAGACCCAGTACTTC. It is translated as CSARDWRLAFETQYF.

The chain has TRBV5-1 and TRBJ2-5, with D tentatively TRBD1 (6 bases). CDR1 and CDR2 from the germline V gene are SGHRS and YFSETQ. The V end lost 2 bases, the J end lost 5 bases, and 16 bases lay between the germline ends. CDR3 length equals 15 residues. This CDR3 reads CASSLSAQGFETQYF. For the CDR3, the DNA is TGCGCCAGCAGCTTATCCGCACAGGGTTTTGAGACCCAGTACTTC.